This T cell receptor beta chain was recovered during a study of shared clonotypes between healthy human individuals. Study-wide background: A couple of women and three men aged 18 to 49 made up the donors.

CDR3 size: 16 residues. V was clipped by 5 bases and J by 11 bases; unmatched bases: 17. In germline, CDR1 is SEHNR, CDR2 FQNEAQ (reference sequence). This table comes from immunoSEQ multiplex PCR, and its TCRdb copy is limited to in-frame clones, with some not included. The sample consists of 520,000 or so clones, 79% of them appearing once. Those who donated, Caucasian adults without exception, all lived in Nashville, Tennessee. It was approximately 100 million PBMCs that unsorted samples used for genomic DNA. A note on this clone: The antigen remains unidentified.

Study-wide findings and caveats: The small donor group covered limited genetic and exposure diversity.

This receptor was obtained from a woman aged 40 to 50 in good health. Some clones in this sample may be carry-over from other donors' samples. The chain joins TRBV7-9 to TRBJ2-3; 9 nucleotides agree with TRBD1. Sequences were obtained from PBMCs. The chain's CDR3 is CASSLGQGVQLKVQYF. Here the CDR3 DNA reads TGTGCCAGCAGCCTGGGACAGGGAGTCCAATTAAAGGTGCAGTATTTT.